This record looks at one T cell receptor beta chain sequence and its context. The entry originates in a study of blood T cell repertoires in COVID-19. Looking at the study overall: Acute-phase and convalescent COVID-19 samples originated in the United States, Italy and Spain.

The CDR3 covers 15 residues. V dropped 5 bases and J dropped 0; count of bases not matched to a gene: 7. Germline assignment: CDR1 LNHDA and CDR2 SQIVND (reference sequence). Here immunoSEQ multiplex PCR was the method, and the copy in TCRdb shows in-frame clones only, minus some. This sample has approximately 260,000 clones, with 80% to 90% found just once. The sequencing sample was made of peripheral blood. This clonotype originated in an older woman with acute or convalescent COVID-19. This chain connects TRBV19 to TRBJ2-7; 7 positions agree with TRBD1. As DNA, the CDR3 is TGTGCCAGTAGTTTTTCCAGGGGGAACTCCTACGAGCAGTACTTC. Residues: CASSFSRGNSYEQYF.